Presented here are 30 T cell receptor beta chains from one specimen sequenced in a study of T cells in Graves' hyperthyroidism and ophthalmopathy. There were TCR beta CDR3 regions amplified from RNA transcripts. The study used the HTBI primer set for a first-round RT-PCR of the TCR CDR3. One entry per CDR3 protein, called by TCRdb with MiXCR from the multiplex PCR reads. The profile shows hundreds of thousands of distinct CDR3 sequences, just under 20% of them singletons. Input material: blood. The source of these receptors is a man aged 35 to 55 with Graves' ophthalmopathy.

This clonotype was detected only a few times. The junction shows a germline mismatch at one end, possibly a read error. J is TRBJ2-2 and V is TRBV7-7, with D hard to call. Germline CDR1 and CDR2: SSHAT and FNYEAQ (reference sequence). The CDR3 has 14 amino acids. CDR3 in DNA: TGTGCTAGCAGCCTTACACGCACTACCGGGGAGCTGTTTTTT. This gives the protein CASSLTRTTGELFF.

The chain combines TRBV7-2 with TRBJ1-1; D gene unclear. CDR3 length: 13 residues. V lost 1 base to trimming and J lost 8 bases, with 11 bases between them. Germline assignment: CDR1 SGHTA and CDR2 FQGNSA. CDR3 sequence: CASSLVVAGEAFF. The CDR3 nucleotides are TGTGCCAGCAGCTTAGTGGTGGCGGGCGAAGCTTTCTTT.

This clonotype showed up many times. The CDR3 loop reads CASSGPRADTQYF. CDR3 bases: TGTGCCAGCAGCGGGCCCCGAGCAGATACGCAGTATTTT. The chain uses TRBV11-2 and TRBJ2-3; D is undetermined. The V end was cut by 5 bases, the J end by 4 bases, with 10 bases between. Germline CDR1 and CDR2: SGHAT and FQNNGV. The CDR3 sequence is 13 residues long.

This clonotype has only a few counts. The chain couples TRBV4-3 to TRBJ2-3; D uncertain. The CDR3 totals 20 residues. V dropped 0 bases and J dropped 4 bases, with 26 bases sitting between them. CDR1 LGHNA and CDR2 YSLEER come from the germline V gene. This CDR3 reads CASSQEGKGFAGEIPDTQYF. For the CDR3, the DNA is TGCGCCAGCAGCCAAGAGGGGAAGGGATTTGCCGGAGAAATCCCAGATACGCAGTATTTT.

The rearrangement uses TRBV6-2 or TRBV6-3 and TRBJ2-1; 7 positions match TRBD2. This CDR3 comprises 16 residues. The germline V gene encodes CDR1 MNHEY and CDR2 SVGEGT. The junction had 9 bases not matched to a gene; V was cut back by 2 bases and J by 5 bases. The CDR3 bases are TGTGCCAGCAGTTACGGCGGAGCGGGACGGGACAATGAGCAGTTCTTC. Translation: CASSYGGAGRDNEQFF.

This rearrangement joins TRBV6-5 to TRBJ2-7; D is perhaps TRBD1 (7 bases). The ends were cut back, 0 bases at V and 10 bases at J, with 19 bases in the middle. Germline V lookup: CDR1 MNHEY, CDR2 SVGAGI. The CDR3 covers 15 residues. As DNA, the CDR3 is TGTGCCAGCAGTTACTCGGGGGCAGGGGGGCGCGAACAGTACTTC. It encodes CASSYSGAGGREQYF.

The gene calls are TRBV29-1 and TRBJ1-4; 7 bases match TRBD1. Germline V gives CDR1 SQVTM, CDR2 ANQGSEA. CDR3 length equals 18 residues. The CDR3, as DNA: TGCGGCGCCATGGGGGCCCCGGGACAGAGCCACCTTAATGAAAAACTGTTTTTT. Amino acid sequence: CGAMGAPGQSHLNEKLFF.

The chain joins TRBV12-3 or TRBV12-4 to TRBJ2-7, with TRBD1 identical over 8 bases. V shed 7 bases and J 5 bases; nucleotides not matched to a gene: 13. This CDR3 has 15 residues. The CDR3 is CASTRTGKVDNEQYF. As DNA, the CDR3 is TGTGCCAGCACCAGGACAGGGAAAGTCGACAACGAGCAGTACTTC.

The rearrangement links TRBV6-1 to TRBJ2-1; TRBD1 matches 10 bases. This CDR3 comprises 16 residues. CDR1 is MNHNS and CDR2 is SASEGT in the germline V gene. With V trimmed by 5 bases and J by 2 bases, 6 bases remained unmatched. DNA of the CDR3: TGTGCCAGCAGTTATCCAGGGACAGGGGCCTACAATGAGCAGTTCTTC. It specifies CASSYPGTGAYNEQFF.

The genes are TRBV20-1 and TRBJ2-1, with D perhaps given as TRBD1 or TRBD2 (5 bases each). Germline lookup yields CDR1 DFQATT and CDR2 SNEGSKA (reference sequence). There are 14 residues in the CDR3. V lost 4 bases, J lost 8 bases, and 18 bases lay in between. CDR3 nucleotides: TGCAGTGCTAACAAACCGGGACCATGGGATGAGCAGTTCTTC. It yields the protein CSANKPGPWDEQFF.

The rearrangement uses TRBV6-9 and TRBJ2-1, with D perhaps TRBD2 (6 bases). From germline, CDR1 is MNHGY and CDR2 SVAAGI. The CDR3 consists of 17 residues. V gave up 3 bases and J gave up 1 base, with 16 bases separating them. The CDR3 loop is CASSYPLGRQSYNEQFF. Here the CDR3 DNA reads TGTGCCAGCAGTTACCCCCTAGGGAGGCAGTCCTACAATGAGCAGTTCTTC.

This clonotype came up a few times. The chain recombines TRBV10-3 with TRBJ2-7; D gene uncertain. The germline CDR1 and CDR2 sequences are ENHRY and SYGVKD. This CDR3 spans 15 amino acids. With 3 bases removed from V and 0 bases from J, the gap between germline ends came to 12 bases. The DNA of the CDR3 is TGTGCCATCAGTGATGCAACCAGCGCCTCCTACGAGCAGTACTTC. Translating it yields CAISDATSASYEQYF.

DNA of the CDR3: TGTGCCAGCAAAACGGGGTTTAACTATGGCTACACCTTC. Its protein is CASKTGFNYGYTF. J is TRBJ1-2 and V is TRBV2; D is uncertain. V was trimmed by 7 bases and J by 1 base, leaving 10 bases between them. Germline-derived CDR1 and CDR2 are SNHLY and FYNNEI. CDR3 length: 13 residues.

V usage is TRBV7-9 and J usage is TRBJ1-2; 7 nucleotides match TRBD1. Germline trimming cut 8 bases from V and 4 bases from J; bases unmatched to any gene: 10. CDR1 is SEHNR, CDR2 FQNEAQ, per germline (reference sequence). This CDR3 contains 14 residues. This chain's CDR3 is CASSIGGTAYGYTF. The CDR3 DNA reads as TGTGCCAGCTCCATAGGGGGGACAGCCTATGGCTACACCTTC.

The J gene is TRBJ1-5, the V gene TRBV19, with no clear D. With 4 bases removed from V and 2 bases from J, the gap between germline ends came to 24 bases. The CDR3 sequence is 19 residues long. Per the germline V gene, CDR1 is LNHDA and CDR2 is SQIVND (reference sequence). CDR3 DNA: TGTGCCAGTAGTAAGGGCCCCCACCTCGGAGGTATGGGCAATCAGCCCCAGCATTTT. As protein: CASSKGPHLGGMGNQPQHF.

The CDR3 DNA is TGCAGTGCTTTACCACTAGCGGGAGCTGGCTTAAGCTCCTACAATGAGCAGTTCTTC. This gives the protein CSALPLAGAGLSSYNEQFF. The J gene is TRBJ2-1, the V gene TRBV20-1, with 11 bases that match TRBD2. The V gene end was trimmed by 5 bases and the J gene end by 0 bases; junction bases not matched to a gene: 15. This CDR3 has 19 amino acids. CDR1 is DFQATT, CDR2 SNEGSKA, per germline (reference sequence).

This clonotype was observed a few times. This rearrangement joins TRBV20-1 to TRBJ1-6; the D gene is possibly TRBD1 (5 bases). The CDR3 spans 13 residues. Trimming removed 2 bases from V and 6 bases from J, with 8 bases in between. Germline lookup yields CDR1 DFQATT and CDR2 SNEGSKA (reference sequence). The CDR3 spells CSARQGGNSPLHF. The CDR3, as DNA: TGCAGTGCTAGACAGGGAGGTAATTCACCCCTCCACTTT.

The table lists this clonotype with many counts. J is TRBJ2-1 and V is TRBV4-1; TRBD2 might be the D (6 bases). Germline loops: CDR1 MGHRA, CDR2 YSYEKL. V was pared by 3 bases and J by 3 bases, with 15 bases between. CDR3 length: 16 amino acids. The CDR3 reads CASSHPGGVSYNEQFF. The CDR3 DNA is TGCGCCAGCAGCCATCCCGGGGGAGTCAGCTACAATGAGCAGTTCTTC.

In this sample, this clonotype turned up many times. The V call is TRBV20-1, the J call TRBJ1-1; no clear D gene. V was shortened by 0 bases and J by 0 bases, with 8 bases between the two germline ends. The CDR3 length is 14 residues. CDR1 and CDR2 (germline): DFQATT, SNEGSKA (reference sequence). The CDR3 reads CSARDSRVNTEAFF. The CDR3 DNA is TGCAGTGCTAGAGATTCTCGGGTGAACACTGAAGCTTTCTTT.

The chain joins TRBV30 to TRBJ1-4; 11 bases agree with TRBD1. Trimming at V came to 2 bases and at J to 7 bases, leaving 9 bases not matched to a gene. Germline V gene data show CDR1 as GTSNPN and CDR2 as SVGIG (reference sequence). This CDR3 spans 16 amino acids. For the CDR3, the DNA is TGTGCCTGGAGTCTCATTCGGACAGGGGGCGTTGAAAAACTGTTTTTT. Its protein product is CAWSLIRTGGVEKLFF.

In DNA, the CDR3 is TGTGCCAGCAGACCCGGGGAGGCGCCCTACGAGCAGTACTTC. Amino acid sequence: CASRPGEAPYEQYF. V is TRBV7-8 and J is TRBJ2-7; TRBD2 is a possible D gene (6 bases). CDR1 SGHVS and CDR2 FQNEAQ come from the germline V gene. The CDR3 runs to 14 residues. V gave up 6 bases and J gave up 2 bases, with 14 bases separating them.

The rearrangement links TRBV7-6 to TRBJ1-1; D gene ambiguous. V gave up 3 bases and J gave up 3 bases, with 8 bases separating them. The germline V gene has CDR1 SGHVS and CDR2 FNYEAQ. The CDR3 runs to 13 residues. The CDR3 reads CASSFAKDTEAFF. DNA for the CDR3: TGTGCCAGCAGCTTCGCCAAGGACACTGAAGCTTTCTTT.

The sample holds many counts of this clonotype. This chain's CDR3 is CASSLGADGPGNTIYF. CDR3 nucleotide sequence: TGTGCCAGCAGCCTCGGGGCCGATGGACCTGGAAACACCATATATTTT. The chain recombines TRBV6-1 with TRBJ1-3, with D perhaps matching TRBD1 (5 bases). The germline CDR1 and CDR2 sequences are MNHNS and SASEGT. With 6 bases removed from V and 2 bases from J, the gap between germline ends came to 17 bases. This CDR3 is built from 16 residues.

This chain uses TRBV9 with TRBJ2-2; 8 bases align to TRBD2. This CDR3 is 16 amino acids long. Germline V CDR1 and CDR2: SGDLS, YYNGEE. J was trimmed by 3 bases and V by 0 bases; bases with no gene match: 4. The CDR3 loop reads CASSVASSGDTGELFF. The CDR3 DNA follows: TGTGCCAGCAGCGTAGCGAGTAGCGGGGACACCGGGGAGCTGTTTTTT. The complete variable domain, with remaining parts taken from reference TRBV9 and TRBJ2-2, reads DSGVTQTPKHLITATGQRVTLRCSPRSGDLSVYWYQQSLDQGLQFLIQYYNGEERAKGNILERFSAQQFPDLHSELNLSSLELGDSALYFCASSVASSGDTGELFFGEGSRLTVL.

V and J are TRBV4-3 and TRBJ2-1; TRBD2 is a possible D gene (5 bases). Germline V gene data show CDR1 as LGHNA and CDR2 as YSLEER. V was shortened by 0 bases and J by 9 bases, with 12 bases between the two germline ends. CDR3 length: 14 residues. The CDR3 sequence is CASSQDRAGGEQFF. Written as DNA, the CDR3 is TGCGCCAGCAGCCAAGATAGGGCAGGAGGTGAGCAGTTCTTC.

This clonotype was detected many times. The V gene is TRBV12-3 or TRBV12-4, the J gene TRBJ1-1; 10 nucleotides match TRBD1. There are 14 residues in the CDR3. J was trimmed by 4 bases and V by 10 bases; bases with no gene match: 9. CDR3 amino acids: CATSLGQGSTEAFF. CDR3 nucleotides: TGTGCCACCTCCCTGGGACAGGGGAGCACTGAAGCTTTCTTT.

The chain employs TRBV29-1 and TRBJ1-3; D unresolved. Germline V gives CDR1 SQVTM, CDR2 ANQGSEA. CDR3 size: 14 residues. Trimming left V 1 base short and J 4 bases short, with 11 bases between. CDR3 sequence: CSVEGGGSGNTIYF. CDR3 nucleotide sequence: TGCAGCGTTGAAGGAGGAGGGTCCGGAAACACCATATATTTT.

This chain connects TRBV9 to TRBJ1-1; tentatively, D is TRBD1 (5 bases). Per the germline V gene, CDR1 is SGDLS and CDR2 is YYNGEE. The CDR3 length is 15 residues. The germline V and J ends were trimmed by 5 bases and 1 base, with 15 bases remaining between them. CDR3: CASSRSGTENTEAFF. The CDR3 DNA reads as TGTGCCAGCAGTCGATCCGGGACGGAGAACACTGAAGCTTTCTTT.

This clonotype was observed many times. The J gene is TRBJ2-7, the V gene TRBV2, with TRBD2 as a possible D gene (6 bases). The CDR3 is made up of 12 amino acids. Germline CDR1 SNHLY, CDR2 FYNNEI. V was pared by 8 bases and J by 3 bases, with 11 bases between. The CDR3 is CASREYYYEQYF. CDR3 sequence (DNA): TGTGCCAGCCGGGAGTACTACTACGAGCAGTACTTC. The whole variable domain, remainder taken from reference TRBV2 and TRBJ2-7, is EPEVTQTPSHQVTQMGQEVILRCVPISNHLYFYWYRQILGQKVEFLVSFYNNEISEKSEIFDDQFSVERPDGSNFTLKIRSTKLEDSAMYFCASREYYYEQYFGPGTRLTVT.

This clonotype has ten or more counts. CDR3 residues: CAWNHDRLTGELFF. The CDR3 nucleotides are TGTGCCTGGAACCACGACAGACTCACCGGGGAGCTGTTTTTT. This chain links TRBV30 with TRBJ2-2; the D gene is possibly TRBD1 (5 bases). Germline V gene data show CDR1 as GTSNPN and CDR2 as SVGIG (reference sequence). This CDR3 region has 14 residues. Trimming removed 4 bases at V and 4 bases at J, with 13 bases between.